The 17 T cell receptor beta chains in this list originate from one sample, sequenced in a study of T cell responses to AZD1222 COVID-19 vaccine. Sequencing was performed with immunoSEQ multiplex PCR; in TCRdb, only in-frame clones are kept and a portion is missing. Altogether 100,000 or so clones are present, approximately 89% being singletons, with the ten largest covering approximately 10%. This material consisted of peripheral blood, taken 28 days after the second AZD1222 dose. The source of these receptors is an adult who received the AZD1222 COVID-19 vaccine.

A note on this clone: Compared with germline, one end of the junction differs, possibly owing to a read error. V is TRBV2 and J is TRBJ2-7, with 8 bases identical to TRBD1. CDR3 size: 11 residues. Germline V gene data show CDR1 as SNHLY and CDR2 as FYNNEI. The CDR3 is CASNLGQAEHF. The CDR3 nucleotides are TGTGCCAGCAATCTGGGACAGGCGGAACACTTC.

The rearrangement links TRBV5-1 to TRBJ2-7; D uncertain. Trimming removed 1 base at V and 2 bases at J, with 10 bases between. There are 14 residues in the CDR3. Germline V CDR1 and CDR2: SGHRS, YFSETQ. CDR3: CASSLKGPPYEQYF. For the CDR3, the DNA is TGCGCCAGCAGCTTGAAGGGTCCTCCCTACGAGCAGTACTTC. Complete variable domain (other parts from reference TRBV5-1 and TRBJ2-7): KAGVTQTPRYLIKTRGQQVTLSCSPISGHRSVSWYQQTPGQGLQFLFEYFSETQRNKGNFPGRFSGRQFSNSRSEMNVSTLELGDSALYLCASSLKGPPYEQYFGPGTRLTVT.

V and J are TRBV28 and TRBJ2-5, with 8 positions matching TRBD2. The CDR3 runs to 14 residues. Losses at the gene ends were 7 bases for V and 4 bases for J; bases not matched to a gene: 8. Germline CDR1 and CDR2: MDHEN and SYDVKM. In DNA form, the CDR3 reads TGTGCCAGCATTGCGGGAGGACGGGGAGAGACCCAGTACTTC. It translates to CASIAGGRGETQYF.

This rearrangement joins TRBV11-1 to TRBJ2-1, with 10 bases matching TRBD1. Germline CDR1 reads SGHAT; CDR2 reads FQDESV (reference sequence). With V trimmed by 5 bases and J by 9 bases, 13 bases remained unmatched. The CDR3 has 16 residues. The CDR3 is CASSTQGTGASGEQFF. As DNA, the CDR3 is TGTGCCAGCAGCACTCAGGGGACAGGGGCCTCCGGTGAGCAGTTCTTC.

The chain has TRBV7-3 and TRBJ2-5; either TRBD1 or TRBD2 may supply D (5 bases each). CDR1 SGHTA and CDR2 FQGTGA come from the germline V gene. The CDR3 is 13 residues long. V lost 1 base to trimming and J lost 5 bases, with 8 bases between them. CDR3 residues: CASSLMGVETQYF. CDR3 in DNA: TGTGCCAGCAGCTTAATGGGGGTGGAGACCCAGTACTTC.

The chain uses TRBV29-1 and TRBJ1-3, with D possibly being TRBD1 (6 bases). Germline-derived CDR1 and CDR2 are SQVTM and ANQGSEA. The V end was cut by 0 bases, the J end by 7 bases, with 10 bases between. The CDR3 covers 13 residues. The CDR3 DNA follows: TGCAGCGTTGAAGAGGAGGGGGGGAACACCATATATTTT. Translating gives CSVEEEGGNTIYF. Full variable domain (remainder filled in from reference TRBV29-1 and TRBJ1-3): SAVISQKPSRDICQRGTSLTIQCQVDSQVTMMFWYRQQPGQSLTLIATANQGSEATYESGFVIDKFPISRPNLTFSTLTVSNMSPEDSSIYLCSVEEEGGNTIYFGEGSWLTVV.

The table lists this clone with a count of one. The chain uses TRBV6-2 or TRBV6-3 and TRBJ1-5; the D is unclear. The ends were cut back, 5 bases at V and 7 bases at J, with 12 bases in the middle. Per germline, CDR1 MNHEY and CDR2 SVGEGT. The CDR3 sequence is 13 residues long. The CDR3, as DNA: TGTGCCAGCAGTCCCGTCCTCCAACAGCCCCAGCATTTT. Translating gives CASSPVLQQPQHF.

The rearrangement uses TRBV4-2 and TRBJ1-6; a weak D match, TRBD1 (5 bases). The CDR3 has 15 residues. Germline V CDR1 and CDR2: LGHNA, YNFKEQ. The V end lost 3 bases, the J end lost 5 bases, and 11 bases lay between the germline ends. CDR3 bases: TGTGCCAGCAGCCATCCAGACAGAGATAATTCACCCCTCCACTTT. Amino acids: CASSHPDRDNSPLHF.

The chain uses TRBV15 and TRBJ2-2; a weak D match, TRBD2 (6 bases). CDR3 length: 16 amino acids. Looked up from germline, CDR1 is LNHNV and CDR2 is YYDKDF (reference sequence). V was pared by 1 base and J by 4 bases, with 13 bases between. The CDR3 spells CATSRAVGTSTGELFF. CDR3 sequence (DNA): TGTGCCACCAGCAGAGCAGTCGGGACTTCCACCGGGGAGCTGTTTTTT.

The chain couples TRBV19 to TRBJ2-7; no reliable D call. The CDR3 has 14 amino acids. CDR1 and CDR2 (germline): LNHDA, SQIVND (reference sequence). Trimming stripped 6 bases from V and 6 bases from J, with 18 bases between. The CDR3 reads CASRPTPVTSEQYF. The CDR3 nucleotides read TGTGCCAGTAGACCCACCCCGGTAACCTCCGAGCAGTACTTC.

This clone came up once. This chain joins TRBV4-1 and TRBJ2-4, with 8 bases matching TRBD2. Germline loops: CDR1 MGHRA, CDR2 YSYEKL. The V and J ends lost 3 bases and 1 base, in that order; junction bases with no gene match: 8. This CDR3 is built from 17 residues. The CDR3, as DNA: TGCGCCAGCAGCCAGTCTTTAGCGGGGATTGCCAAAAACATTCAGTACTTC. Translated, it gives CASSQSLAGIAKNIQYF.

CDR3 amino acids: CASSGVQGGTDTQYF. Here the CDR3 DNA reads TGTGCCAGCAGCGGGGTACAGGGAGGCACAGATACGCAGTATTTT. V is TRBV9 and J is TRBJ2-3, with D tentatively TRBD1 (6 bases). The CDR3 is 15 amino acids. V lost 3 bases and J lost 1, with 12 bases in between. Germline V lookup: CDR1 SGDLS, CDR2 YYNGEE.

The V and J genes are TRBV27 and TRBJ2-2; weak D call: TRBD1 (6 bases). Germline lookup yields CDR1 MNHEY and CDR2 SMNVEV (reference sequence). CDR3 length: 13 amino acids. V was cut by 8 bases and J by 8 bases, with 15 bases left in between. The CDR3 loop reads CASAEARGGELFF. Written as DNA, the CDR3 is TGTGCCAGCGCCGAAGCCAGGGGTGGGGAGCTGTTTTTT.

J is TRBJ1-5 and V is TRBV2, with 9 bases matching TRBD1. CDR1 and CDR2 (germline): SNHLY, FYNNEI. Losses at the gene ends were 6 bases for V and 3 bases for J; bases not matched to a gene: 6. The CDR3 loop spans 15 amino acids. The CDR3 here is CASREQGANNQPQHF. As DNA, the CDR3 is TGTGCCAGCAGGGAACAGGGGGCGAACAATCAGCCCCAGCATTTT.

CDR3 protein: CATSFPGRSYNEQFF. DNA of the CDR3: TGTGCCACCAGCTTCCCGGGCCGCTCCTACAATGAGCAGTTCTTC. This chain joins TRBV15 and TRBJ2-1; no firm D call. Trimming took off 5 bases at V and 0 bases at J, with 11 bases between the two ends. The CDR3 covers 15 residues. Germline CDR1 LNHNV, CDR2 YYDKDF (reference sequence). Supplemented by reference TRBV15 and TRBJ2-1, the full variable domain reads DAMVIQNPRYQVTQFGKPVTLSCSQTLNHNVMYWYQQKSSQAPKLLFHYYDKDFNNEADTPDNFQSRRPNTSFCFLDIRSPGLGDTAMYLCATSFPGRSYNEQFFGPGTRLTVL.

This clone was seen once. This chain links TRBV30 with TRBJ1-1; no clear D. The CDR3 contains 15 residues. CDR1 and CDR2 (germline): GTSNPN, SVGIG (reference sequence). V gave up 5 bases and J gave up 0 bases, with 16 bases separating them. In nucleotides, the CDR3 is TGTGCCTGGTTCATACGGCCCCTCATGAACACTGAAGCTTTCTTT. Its protein is CAWFIRPLMNTEAFF.

This clone was counted between two and nine times. The V and J genes are TRBV6-4 and TRBJ2-3, with 8 positions matching TRBD2. Germline CDR1 MRHNA, CDR2 SNTAGT. This CDR3 spans 15 amino acids. V lost 3 bases and J lost 4; bases outside the gene matches: 6. The chain's CDR3 is CASSELAGGPDTQYF. The CDR3 bases are TGTGCCAGCAGTGAGCTCGCGGGGGGCCCAGATACGCAGTATTTT.